Presented here are 21 T cell receptor beta chains from one specimen sequenced in a study of spatial heterogeneity in lung cancer. The time point denotes: sample taken at primary tumor resection. From the 5' RACE reads, TCRdb called clonotypes with MiXCR, one entry per CDR3 protein. The sample carries 45,000 to 55,000 distinct CDR3 sequences, approximately 5.3% recorded once. The sequences come from PBMCs, collected at surgery. The receptors were sampled from a male donor with early-stage non-small cell lung cancer.

The chain employs TRBV5-1 and TRBJ2-3; 7 nucleotides line up with TRBD1. From germline, CDR1 is SGHRS and CDR2 YFSETQ. V lost 0 bases, J lost 1 base, and 5 bases stayed unmatched. The CDR3 runs 16 residues. CDR3 in DNA: TGCGCCAGCAGCTTGGCCACCGGACAGGGCACAGATACGCAGTATTTT. Translated, it gives CASSLATGQGTDTQYF.

This clonotype has at least ten counts. This chain links TRBV29-1 with TRBJ2-5, with D unresolved. The CDR3 covers 13 residues. Germline V gene data show CDR1 as SQVTM and CDR2 as ANQGSEA. Trimming took 2 bases from V and 4 from J, leaving 11 bases between them. The CDR3 nucleotides read TGCAGCGTTGAAAGATCAGCCTCAGAGACCCAGTACTTC. Translating it yields CSVERSASETQYF.

The chain combines TRBV20-1 with TRBJ2-1, with D maybe TRBD1 (5 bases). The CDR3 runs to 15 residues. The ends were cut back, 1 base at V and 4 bases at J, with 14 bases in the middle. CDR1 and CDR2 (germline): DFQATT, SNEGSKA (reference sequence). The CDR3 loop reads CSARAVGRAYNEQFF. Here the CDR3 DNA reads TGCAGTGCTAGAGCGGTGGGCAGGGCTTACAATGAGCAGTTCTTC.

The chain uses TRBV6-1 and TRBJ2-7, with 9 bases identical to TRBD1. Germline CDR1 reads MNHNS; CDR2 reads SASEGT. The CDR3 sequence is 15 residues long. After removal of 3 bases from V and 4 bases from J, the junction contained 7 bases not matched to a gene. CDR3 nucleotides: TGTGCCAGCAGTGAGGGACAGGGATTGGGGTACGAGCAGTACTTC. Its protein is CASSEGQGLGYEQYF.

This sequence joins TRBV6-6 and TRBJ1-5; no clear D gene. This CDR3 contains 13 residues. From germline, CDR1 is MNHNY and CDR2 SVGAGI (reference sequence). The V gene lost 5 bases and the J gene lost 10 bases, with 15 bases spanning the gap. The CDR3 sequence: CASSPGAYSPQHF. The CDR3 region has the DNA TGTGCCAGCAGTCCCGGAGCCTACTCACCCCAGCATTTT.

The DNA for the CDR3 is TGCAGTGCATGCCTGCTCTCCAGCTCCTACAATGAGCAGTTCTTC. This sequence encodes CSACLLSSSYNEQFF. The chain employs TRBV20-1 and TRBJ2-1; D gene ambiguous. This CDR3 has 15 amino acids. The germline V gene encodes CDR1 DFQATT and CDR2 SNEGSKA (reference sequence). V was cut by 6 bases and J by 0 bases, with 15 bases left in between.

This clonotype was seen ten or more times. This chain links TRBV14 with TRBJ2-1; D is perhaps TRBD1 or TRBD2 (5 bases each). Germline CDR1 reads SGHDN; CDR2 reads FVKESK. This CDR3 is built from 15 residues. V dropped 0 bases and J dropped 7 bases, with 13 bases sitting between them. CDR3 nucleotides: TGTGCCAGCAGCCAAGACAGGGACCTAAGGAATGAGCAGTTCTTC. Encoded protein: CASSQDRDLRNEQFF.

This clonotype was counted a few times. The chain employs TRBV6-6 and TRBJ1-6; 7 bases are a match to TRBD1. The CDR3 sequence is 15 residues long. Germline values: CDR1 MNHNY, CDR2 SVGAGI (reference sequence). The V and J ends lost 3 bases and 9 bases, in that order; junction bases with no gene match: 8. The CDR3 region has the DNA TGTGCCAGCAGTTATAAAGAACAGGGGTTTTCACCCCTCCACTTT. This gives the protein CASSYKEQGFSPLHF.

This clonotype was recorded many times. This chain uses TRBV7-8 with TRBJ2-1; 7 nucleotides line up with TRBD1. Germline V gene data show CDR1 as SGHVS and CDR2 as FQNEAQ. The trim removed 0 bases at V and 3 bases at J, leaving 5 bases unmatched. The CDR3 runs to 16 residues. The chain's CDR3 is CASSLATGIYYNEQFF. The CDR3 DNA is TGTGCCAGCAGCTTAGCGACAGGGATCTACTACAATGAGCAGTTCTTC.

Remarks on this clonotype: Being one base from a much bigger clone, this may be a read error. The V gene is TRBV7-9, the J gene TRBJ2-3; unclear D gene. The germline V gene encodes CDR1 SEHNR and CDR2 FQNEAQ (reference sequence). CDR3 size: 15 residues. Trimming shortened V by 9 bases and J by 5 bases, and 21 bases separated the two germline ends. DNA for the CDR3: TGTGCCAGTCCTGGTAAGGTGGGCCGCGGAGATACGCAGTATTTT. It specifies CASPGKVGRGDTQYF.

The table lists this clonotype with many counts. The chain is built from TRBV29-1 and TRBJ2-5; no definite D call. Looked up from germline, CDR1 is SQVTM and CDR2 is ANQGSEA. V was pared by 5 bases and J by 0 bases, with 7 bases between. The CDR3 length is 12 residues. The CDR3, as DNA: TGCAGCGTTACTTCGTACCAAGAGACCCAGTACTTC. Translated: CSVTSYQETQYF.

This clonotype was observed a handful of times. The rearrangement links TRBV5-1 to TRBJ2-7, with D possibly being TRBD1 (6 bases). The germline V and J ends were trimmed by 5 bases and 3 bases, with 18 bases remaining between them. Looked up from germline, CDR1 is SGHRS and CDR2 is YFSETQ. The CDR3 length is 15 residues. In nucleotides, the CDR3 is TGCGCCAGCAGGTATACCAGGGGCGTAATCTACGAGCAGTACTTC. Amino acid sequence: CASRYTRGVIYEQYF. Combining the CDR3 with reference TRBV5-1 and TRBJ2-7 gives the whole variable domain KAGVTQTPRYLIKTRGQQVTLSCSPISGHRSVSWYQQTPGQGLQFLFEYFSETQRNKGNFPGRFSGRQFSNSRSEMNVSTLELGDSALYLCASRYTRGVIYEQYFGPGTRLTVT.

This clonotype was observed at least ten times. The chain links TRBV7-8 to TRBJ2-2; D unresolved. Germline CDR1 SGHVS, CDR2 FQNEAQ. The CDR3 consists of 14 residues. Trimming took 2 bases from V and 4 from J, leaving 8 bases between them. The chain's CDR3 is CASSLYGSTGELFF. The CDR3 nucleotides are TGTGCCAGCAGCTTATACGGGTCCACCGGGGAGCTGTTTTTT.

This clonotype was seen ten or more times. The J gene is TRBJ1-4, the V gene TRBV7-9; 7 positions match TRBD1. The CDR3 is 18 amino acids. Looked up from germline, CDR1 is SEHNR and CDR2 is FQNEAQ (reference sequence). Trimming took 1 base from V and 0 from J; bases not matched to a gene: 8. The CDR3 DNA follows: TGTGCCAGCAGCTTAGTTCTGGGACAGACTACAACTAATGAAAAACTGTTTTTT. Translated: CASSLVLGQTTTNEKLFF.

This clonotype was recorded a few times. The chain is built from TRBV12-5 and TRBJ2-1; D not resolved. This CDR3 comprises 14 residues. V gave up 3 bases and J gave up 1 base, with 7 bases separating them. Per the germline V gene, CDR1 is LGHNT and CDR2 is FRNRAP. The CDR3 DNA is TGTGCTAGTGGTTTTCAGGATTCCTACAATGAGCAGTTCTTC. The encoded protein is CASGFQDSYNEQFF.

This rearrangement joins TRBV29-1 to TRBJ2-7; D call uncertain. Germline V gene sequence: CDR1 SQVTM, CDR2 ANQGSEA. With 6 bases removed from V and 3 bases from J, the gap between germline ends came to 9 bases. The CDR3 totals 11 residues. CDR3 coding DNA: TGCAGCGTCGCAGAGAACTACGAGCAGTACTTC. It yields the protein CSVAENYEQYF.

This clonotype has at least ten counts. The chain combines TRBV9 with TRBJ2-5, with a possible D match to TRBD2 (6 bases). With 3 bases removed from V and 5 bases from J, the gap between germline ends came to 17 bases. The V gene's germline CDR1 is SGDLS and CDR2 YYNGEE. The CDR3 spans 15 residues. In DNA form, the CDR3 reads TGTGCCAGCAGCGAAGGAGGGGAAGCTGGGGAGACCCAGTACTTC. Amino acid sequence: CASSEGGEAGETQYF.

This clonotype was recorded many times. The J gene is TRBJ2-7, the V gene TRBV20-1; tentative D call: TRBD2 (5 bases). Between the trimmed V and J ends, which lost 2 bases and 1 base, there was a span of 15 bases. Germline values: CDR1 DFQATT, CDR2 SNEGSKA (reference sequence). This CDR3 has 15 residues. Written as DNA, the CDR3 is TGCAGTGCTAGACTACTAGAAGGATGGTCCTACGAGCAGTACTTC. Its protein is CSARLLEGWSYEQYF.

This clonotype was counted ten times or more. This chain connects TRBV4-1 to TRBJ1-1; the D gene is possibly TRBD1 (5 bases). Germline lookup yields CDR1 MGHRA and CDR2 YSYEKL. V gave up 6 bases and J gave up 1 base, with 12 bases separating them. The CDR3 contains 14 residues. The CDR3 here is CASRGVLRNTEAFF. As DNA, the CDR3 is TGCGCCAGCAGGGGGGTTCTCCGGAACACTGAAGCTTTCTTT.

This clonotype was recorded at least ten times. V gene TRBV20-1 combines with J gene TRBJ2-3; D assignment may be TRBD1 or TRBD2 (5 bases each). In germline, CDR1 is DFQATT, CDR2 SNEGSKA (reference sequence). This CDR3 spans 15 amino acids. Trimming took off 4 bases at V and 1 base at J, with 15 bases between the two ends. CDR3 protein: CSATPGMGGTDTQYF. Written as DNA, the CDR3 is TGCAGTGCTACCCCCGGGATGGGGGGCACAGATACGCAGTATTTT.

The chain recombines TRBV5-4 with TRBJ2-3; 12 bases are shared with TRBD2. Germline V gene lookup returns CDR1 SGHNT and CDR2 YYREEE (reference sequence). Losses at the gene ends were 4 bases for V and 0 bases for J; bases not matched to a gene: 12. This CDR3 contains 19 residues. The CDR3 protein is CASSLLLAGGRSSTDTQYF. CDR3 coding DNA: TGTGCCAGCAGCCTCCTTCTAGCGGGAGGGAGGTCTAGCACAGATACGCAGTATTTT.